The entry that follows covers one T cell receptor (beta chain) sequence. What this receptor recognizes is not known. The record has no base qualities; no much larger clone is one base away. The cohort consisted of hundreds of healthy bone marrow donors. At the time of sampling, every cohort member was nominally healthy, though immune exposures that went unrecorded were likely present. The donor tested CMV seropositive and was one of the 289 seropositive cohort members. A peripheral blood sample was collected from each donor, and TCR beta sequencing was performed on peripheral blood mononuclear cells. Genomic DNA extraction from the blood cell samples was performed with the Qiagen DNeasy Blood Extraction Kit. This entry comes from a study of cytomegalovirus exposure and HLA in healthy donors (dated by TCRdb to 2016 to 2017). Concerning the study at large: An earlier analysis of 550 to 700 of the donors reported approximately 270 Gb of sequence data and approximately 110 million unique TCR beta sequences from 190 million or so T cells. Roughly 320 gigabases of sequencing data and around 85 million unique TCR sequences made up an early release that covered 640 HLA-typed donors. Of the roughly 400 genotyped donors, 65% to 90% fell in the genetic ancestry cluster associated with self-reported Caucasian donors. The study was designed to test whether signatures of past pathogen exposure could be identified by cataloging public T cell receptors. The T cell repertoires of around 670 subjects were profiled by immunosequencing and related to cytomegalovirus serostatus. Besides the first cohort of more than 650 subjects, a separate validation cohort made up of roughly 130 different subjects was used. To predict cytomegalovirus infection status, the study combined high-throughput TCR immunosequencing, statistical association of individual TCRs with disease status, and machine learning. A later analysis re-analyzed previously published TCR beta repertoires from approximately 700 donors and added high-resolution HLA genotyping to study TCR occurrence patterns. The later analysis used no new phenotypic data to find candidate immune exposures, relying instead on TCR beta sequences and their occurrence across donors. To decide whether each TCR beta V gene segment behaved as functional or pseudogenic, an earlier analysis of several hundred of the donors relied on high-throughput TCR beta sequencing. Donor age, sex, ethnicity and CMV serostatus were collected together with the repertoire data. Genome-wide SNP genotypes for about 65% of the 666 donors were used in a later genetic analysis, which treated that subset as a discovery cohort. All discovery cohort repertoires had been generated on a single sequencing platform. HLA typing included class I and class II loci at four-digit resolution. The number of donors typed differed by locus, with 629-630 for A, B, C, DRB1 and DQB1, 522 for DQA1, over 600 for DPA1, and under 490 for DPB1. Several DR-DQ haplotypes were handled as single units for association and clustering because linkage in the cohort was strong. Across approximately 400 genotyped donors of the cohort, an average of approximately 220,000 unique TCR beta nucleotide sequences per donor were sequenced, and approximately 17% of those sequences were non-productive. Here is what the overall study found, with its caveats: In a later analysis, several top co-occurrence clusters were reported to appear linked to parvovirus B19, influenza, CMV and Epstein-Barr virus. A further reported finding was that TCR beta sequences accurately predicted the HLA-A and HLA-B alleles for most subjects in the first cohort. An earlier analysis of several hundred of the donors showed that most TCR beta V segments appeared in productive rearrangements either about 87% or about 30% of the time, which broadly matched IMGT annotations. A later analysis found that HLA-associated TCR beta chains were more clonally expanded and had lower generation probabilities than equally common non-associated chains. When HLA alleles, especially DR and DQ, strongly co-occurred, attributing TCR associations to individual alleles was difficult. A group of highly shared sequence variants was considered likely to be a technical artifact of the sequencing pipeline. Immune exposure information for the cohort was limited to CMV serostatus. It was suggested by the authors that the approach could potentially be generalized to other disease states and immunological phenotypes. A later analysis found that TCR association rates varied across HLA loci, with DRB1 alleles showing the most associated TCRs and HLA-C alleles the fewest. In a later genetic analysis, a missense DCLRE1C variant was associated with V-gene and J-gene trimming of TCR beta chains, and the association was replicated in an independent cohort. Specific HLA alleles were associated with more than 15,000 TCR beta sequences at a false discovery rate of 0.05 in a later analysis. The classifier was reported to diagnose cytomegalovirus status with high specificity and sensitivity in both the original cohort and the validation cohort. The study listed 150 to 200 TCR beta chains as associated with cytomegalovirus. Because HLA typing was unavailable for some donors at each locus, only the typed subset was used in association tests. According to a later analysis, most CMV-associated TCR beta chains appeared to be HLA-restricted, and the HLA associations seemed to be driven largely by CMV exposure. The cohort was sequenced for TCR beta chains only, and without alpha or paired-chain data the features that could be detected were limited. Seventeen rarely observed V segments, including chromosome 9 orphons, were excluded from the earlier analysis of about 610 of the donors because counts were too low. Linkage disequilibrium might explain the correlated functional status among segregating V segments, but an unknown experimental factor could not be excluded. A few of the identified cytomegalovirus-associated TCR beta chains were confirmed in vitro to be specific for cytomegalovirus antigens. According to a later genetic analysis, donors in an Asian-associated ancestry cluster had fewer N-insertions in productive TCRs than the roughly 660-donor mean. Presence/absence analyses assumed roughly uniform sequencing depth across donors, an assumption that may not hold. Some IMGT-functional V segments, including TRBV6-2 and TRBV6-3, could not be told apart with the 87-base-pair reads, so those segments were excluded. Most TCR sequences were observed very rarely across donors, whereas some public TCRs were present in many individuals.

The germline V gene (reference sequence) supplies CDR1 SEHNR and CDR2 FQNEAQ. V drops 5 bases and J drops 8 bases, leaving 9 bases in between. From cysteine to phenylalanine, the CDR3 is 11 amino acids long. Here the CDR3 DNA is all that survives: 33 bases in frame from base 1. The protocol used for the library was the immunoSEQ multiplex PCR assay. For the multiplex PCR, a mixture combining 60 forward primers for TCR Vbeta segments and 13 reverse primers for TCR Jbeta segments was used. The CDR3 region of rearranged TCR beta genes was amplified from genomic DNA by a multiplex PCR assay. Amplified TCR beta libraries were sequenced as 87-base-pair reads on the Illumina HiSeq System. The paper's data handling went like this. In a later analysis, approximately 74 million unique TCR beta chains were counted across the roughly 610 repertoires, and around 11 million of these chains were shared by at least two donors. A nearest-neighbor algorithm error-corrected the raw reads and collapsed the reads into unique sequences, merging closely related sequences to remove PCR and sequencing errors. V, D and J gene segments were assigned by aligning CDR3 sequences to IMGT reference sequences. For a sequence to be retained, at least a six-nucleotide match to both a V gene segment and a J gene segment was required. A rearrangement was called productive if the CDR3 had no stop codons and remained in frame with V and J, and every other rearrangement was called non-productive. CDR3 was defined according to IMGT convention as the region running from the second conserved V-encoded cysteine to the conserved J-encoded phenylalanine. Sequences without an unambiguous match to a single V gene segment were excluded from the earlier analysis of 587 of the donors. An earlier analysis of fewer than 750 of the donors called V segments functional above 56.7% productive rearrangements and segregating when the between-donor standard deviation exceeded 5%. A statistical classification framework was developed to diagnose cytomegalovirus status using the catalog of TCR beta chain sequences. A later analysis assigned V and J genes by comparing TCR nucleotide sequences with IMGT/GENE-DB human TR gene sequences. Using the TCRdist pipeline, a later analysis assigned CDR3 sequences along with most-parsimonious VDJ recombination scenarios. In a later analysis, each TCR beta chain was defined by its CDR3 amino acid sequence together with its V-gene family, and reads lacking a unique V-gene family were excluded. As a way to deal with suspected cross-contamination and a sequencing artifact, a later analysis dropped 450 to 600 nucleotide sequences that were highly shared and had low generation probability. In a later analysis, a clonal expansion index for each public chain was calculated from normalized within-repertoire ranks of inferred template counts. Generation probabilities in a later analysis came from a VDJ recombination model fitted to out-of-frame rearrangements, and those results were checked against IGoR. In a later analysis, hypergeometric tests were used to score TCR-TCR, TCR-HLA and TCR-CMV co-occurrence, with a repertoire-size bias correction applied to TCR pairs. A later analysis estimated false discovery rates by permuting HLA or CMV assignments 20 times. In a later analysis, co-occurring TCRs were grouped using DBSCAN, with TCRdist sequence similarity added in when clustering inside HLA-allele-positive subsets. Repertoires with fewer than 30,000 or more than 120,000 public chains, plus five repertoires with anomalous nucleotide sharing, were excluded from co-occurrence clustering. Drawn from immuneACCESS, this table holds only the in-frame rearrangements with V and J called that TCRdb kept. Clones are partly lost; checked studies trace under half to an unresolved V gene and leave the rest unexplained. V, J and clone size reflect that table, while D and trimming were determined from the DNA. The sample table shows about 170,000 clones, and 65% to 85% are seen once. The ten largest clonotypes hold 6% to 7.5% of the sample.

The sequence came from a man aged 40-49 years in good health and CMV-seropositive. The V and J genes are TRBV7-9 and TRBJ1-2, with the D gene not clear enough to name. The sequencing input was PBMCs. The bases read TGTGCCAGCAGCCACGATCGGGGCTACACCTTC. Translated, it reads CASSHDRGYTF.